This entry features one T cell receptor beta chain sequence. The target of this receptor is not known. It has no much larger one-base neighbor in the sample; base qualities were not kept. The data derive from a study of control samples from healthy donors and cancer patients (TCRdb year 2020). The library was produced with the immunoSEQ multiplex PCR assay. TCRdb mirrors the immuneACCESS table, restricted to in-frame sequences. Some clones are absent from its copies; in checked studies, under half trace to an unresolved V gene, and the reason for the others is unknown. The sample has tens of thousands of clones on record, approximately 88% of them singletons. Under 40% of the sample rests with the top ten. The cysteine opens and the phenylalanine closes a CDR3 of 15 amino acids. Only the CDR3 DNA stays, 45 bases, in frame from base 1. The germline V gene encodes CDR1 SGDLS and CDR2 YYNGEE. V is shortened by 0 bases, J by 0 bases, and the region joining them spans 9 bases.

The chain is made from TRBV9 and TRBJ1-2; the D gene cannot be named for sure. Sequencing was done on a sample of PBMCs. The receptor's source is a man aged 70 or older with lung cancer. The DNA sequence reads TGTGCCAGCAGCGTAGAGGAAGGTCCTAACTATGGCTACACCTTC. Its coded protein is CASSVEEGPNYGYTF.